The rows below give T cell receptor beta chains drawn from one sample of a study of blood T cell repertoires in COVID-19. Profiled with immunoSEQ multiplex PCR; TCRdb holds only in-frame clones, not every one. The sample has about 200,000 clones; about 77% are singletons. The sample consisted of PBMCs or T cells enriched from blood (not recorded which). The receptors shown here come from a woman aged 45-65 years with acute COVID-19. The CDR3 runs from the conserved cysteine through the conserved F or W. Each record gives: clone size, D gene, J gene, V gene, CDR3 protein, CDR3 DNA. A D gene is named only where the DNA matches it firmly. A clone size is listed for some rows: how often the clone was seen (once, few, many), or a class if it is expanded.

abundance: .
d_gene: TRBD1
j_gene: TRBJ1-1
v_gene: TRBV18
CDR3aa: CASSPLQGENTEAFF
CDR3nt: TGTGCCAGCTCACCACTACAGGGGGAGAACACTGAAGCTTTCTTT

abundance: .
d_gene: TRBD1
j_gene: TRBJ2-5
v_gene: TRBV5-1
CDR3aa: CASSRTGDETQYF
CDR3nt: TGCGCCAGCAGCCGGACAGGGGATGAGACCCAGTACTTC

abundance: .
d_gene: .
j_gene: TRBJ1-1
v_gene: TRBV6-5
CDR3aa: CASRQGPTNTEAFF
CDR3nt: TGTGCCAGCAGACAGGGACCGACCAACACTGAAGCTTTCTTT

abundance: .
d_gene: .
j_gene: TRBJ1-2
v_gene: TRBV19
CDR3aa: CASSDIYGYTF
CDR3nt: TGTGCCAGTAGTGACATTTACGGCTACACCTTC

abundance: .
d_gene: TRBD2
j_gene: TRBJ2-3
v_gene: TRBV6-4
CDR3aa: CASSDETSGTDTQYF
CDR3nt: TGTGCCAGCAGTGACGAGACTAGCGGGACAGATACGCAGTATTTT

abundance: once
d_gene: .
j_gene: TRBJ1-4
v_gene: TRBV18
CDR3aa: CASSSGESNEKLFF
CDR3nt: TGTGCCAGCTCCTCCGGGGAGTCTAATGAAAAACTGTTTTTT

abundance: .
d_gene: TRBD2
j_gene: TRBJ2-5
v_gene: TRBV3-1/TRBV3-2
CDR3aa: CASSQVRGGQETQYF
CDR3nt: TGTGCCAGCAGCCAAGTGCGGGGGGGCCAAGAGACCCAGTACTTC

abundance: .
d_gene: .
j_gene: TRBJ2-5
v_gene: TRBV9
CDR3aa: CASSPMGRIQETQYF
CDR3nt: TGTGCCAGCAGCCCAATGGGGCGGATCCAAGAGACCCAGTACTTC

abundance: .
d_gene: .
j_gene: TRBJ2-5
v_gene: TRBV6-5
CDR3aa: CASSYSGRGKGTQYF
CDR3nt: TGTGCCAGCAGTTACTCCGGACGGGGGAAGGGGACCCAGTACTTC

abundance: once
d_gene: TRBD1
j_gene: TRBJ2-5
v_gene: TRBV2
CDR3aa: CARGTGVEETQYF
CDR3nt: TGTGCCAGAGGAACAGGGGTCGAAGAGACCCAGTACTTC

abundance: .
d_gene: .
j_gene: TRBJ1-1
v_gene: TRBV9
CDR3aa: CASSPFRGQGKGAFF
CDR3nt: TGTGCCAGCAGCCCCTTTCGCGGGCAGGGGAAGGGGGCTTTCTTT

abundance: once
d_gene: TRBD1
j_gene: TRBJ1-1
v_gene: TRBV6-1
CDR3aa: CASSNRDRVKAFF
CDR3nt: TGTGCCAGCAGTAACCGGGACAGGGTTAAGGCTTTCTTT

abundance: .
d_gene: .
j_gene: TRBJ2-5
v_gene: TRBV20-1
CDR3aa: CSAAGQETQYF
CDR3nt: TGCAGTGCCGCGGGACAAGAGACCCAGTACTTC

abundance: once
d_gene: TRBD1
j_gene: TRBJ2-2
v_gene: TRBV7-9
CDR3aa: CASSLDRGQGTGELFF
CDR3nt: TGTGCCAGCAGCCTCGACAGGGGGCAGGGCACCGGGGAGCTGTTTTTT

abundance: .
d_gene: .
j_gene: TRBJ2-5
v_gene: TRBV28
CDR3aa: CASSFSSAGQETQYF
CDR3nt: TGTGCCAGCAGTTTCTCTAGTGCTGGGCAAGAGACCCAGTACTTC